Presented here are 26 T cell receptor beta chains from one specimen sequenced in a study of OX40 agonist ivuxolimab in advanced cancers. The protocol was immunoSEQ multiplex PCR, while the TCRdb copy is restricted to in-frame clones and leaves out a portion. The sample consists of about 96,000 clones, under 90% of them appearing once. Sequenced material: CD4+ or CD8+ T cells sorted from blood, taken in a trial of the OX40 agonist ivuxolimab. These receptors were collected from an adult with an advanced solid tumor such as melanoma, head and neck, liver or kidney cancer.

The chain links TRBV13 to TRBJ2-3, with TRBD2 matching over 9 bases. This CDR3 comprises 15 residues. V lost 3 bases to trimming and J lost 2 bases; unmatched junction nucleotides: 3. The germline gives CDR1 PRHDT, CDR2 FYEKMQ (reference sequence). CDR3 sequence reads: CASSFSGGHTDTQYF. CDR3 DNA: TGTGCCAGCAGCTTCAGCGGGGGGCACACAGATACGCAGTATTTT.

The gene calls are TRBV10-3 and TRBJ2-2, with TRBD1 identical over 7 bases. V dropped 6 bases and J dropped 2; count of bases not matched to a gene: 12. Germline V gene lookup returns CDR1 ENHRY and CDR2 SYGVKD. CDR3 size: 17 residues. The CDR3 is CAISGTRQGPNTGELFF. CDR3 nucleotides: TGTGCCATCAGCGGGACCAGACAGGGACCCAACACCGGGGAGCTGTTTTTT.

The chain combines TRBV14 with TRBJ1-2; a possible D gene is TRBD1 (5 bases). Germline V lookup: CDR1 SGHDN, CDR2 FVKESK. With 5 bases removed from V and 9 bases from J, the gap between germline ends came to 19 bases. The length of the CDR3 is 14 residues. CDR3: CASSSLKGSKSYTF. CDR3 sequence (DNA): TGTGCCAGCAGCTCCTTAAAGGGGAGCAAGAGCTACACCTTC.

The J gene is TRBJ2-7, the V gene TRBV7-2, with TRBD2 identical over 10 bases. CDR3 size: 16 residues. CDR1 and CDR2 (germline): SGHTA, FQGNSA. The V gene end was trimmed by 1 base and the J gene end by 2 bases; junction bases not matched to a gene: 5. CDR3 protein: CASSLGNSGGTYEQYF. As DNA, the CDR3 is TGTGCCAGCAGCTTAGGGAATAGCGGGGGGACCTACGAGCAGTACTTC.

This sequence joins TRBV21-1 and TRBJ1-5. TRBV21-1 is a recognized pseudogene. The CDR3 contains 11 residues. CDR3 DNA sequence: TGTGCCATCTTATTGGGGGAGACCCAGCATTTT. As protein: CAILLGETQHF.

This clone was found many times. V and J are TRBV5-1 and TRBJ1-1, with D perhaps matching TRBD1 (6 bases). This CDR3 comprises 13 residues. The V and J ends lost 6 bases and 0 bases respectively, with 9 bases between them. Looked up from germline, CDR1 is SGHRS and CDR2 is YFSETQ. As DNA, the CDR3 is TGCGCCAGCACCGGGGGCATGAACACTGAAGCTTTCTTT. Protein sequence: CASTGGMNTEAFF.

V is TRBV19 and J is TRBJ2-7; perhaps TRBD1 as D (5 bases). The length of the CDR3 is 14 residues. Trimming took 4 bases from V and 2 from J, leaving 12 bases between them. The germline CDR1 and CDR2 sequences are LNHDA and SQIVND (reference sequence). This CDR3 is CASSKGIPPYEQYF. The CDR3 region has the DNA TGTGCCAGTAGTAAGGGGATCCCCCCCTACGAGCAGTACTTC.

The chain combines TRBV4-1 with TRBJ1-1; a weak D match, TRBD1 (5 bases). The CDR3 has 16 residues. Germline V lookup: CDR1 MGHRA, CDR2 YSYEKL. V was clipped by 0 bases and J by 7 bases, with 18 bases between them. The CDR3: CASSQEGPGGSVEAFF. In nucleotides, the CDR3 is TGCGCCAGCAGCCAAGAGGGCCCGGGGGGGTCGGTTGAAGCTTTCTTT.

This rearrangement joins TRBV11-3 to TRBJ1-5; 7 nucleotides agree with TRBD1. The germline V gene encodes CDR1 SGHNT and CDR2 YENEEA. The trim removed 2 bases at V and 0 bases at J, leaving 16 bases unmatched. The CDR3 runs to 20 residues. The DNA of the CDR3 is TGTGCCAGCAGCTTAAGTTATAGGGGGCTCGATCCCTTTAGCAATCAGCCCCAGCATTTT. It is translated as CASSLSYRGLDPFSNQPQHF.

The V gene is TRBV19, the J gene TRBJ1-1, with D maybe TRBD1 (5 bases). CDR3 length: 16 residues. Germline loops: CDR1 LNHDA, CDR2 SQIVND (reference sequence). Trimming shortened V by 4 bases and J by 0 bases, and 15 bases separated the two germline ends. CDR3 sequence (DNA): TGTGCCAGTAGTACCAAATGGGGGGAGCTGAACACTGAAGCTTTCTTT. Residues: CASSTKWGELNTEAFF.

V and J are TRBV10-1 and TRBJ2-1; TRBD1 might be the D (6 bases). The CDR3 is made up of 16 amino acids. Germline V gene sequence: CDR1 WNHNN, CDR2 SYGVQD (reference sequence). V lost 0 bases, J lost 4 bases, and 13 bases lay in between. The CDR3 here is CASSESNRAPYNEQFF. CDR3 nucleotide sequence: TGCGCCAGCAGTGAGTCCAACAGGGCCCCTTACAATGAGCAGTTCTTC.

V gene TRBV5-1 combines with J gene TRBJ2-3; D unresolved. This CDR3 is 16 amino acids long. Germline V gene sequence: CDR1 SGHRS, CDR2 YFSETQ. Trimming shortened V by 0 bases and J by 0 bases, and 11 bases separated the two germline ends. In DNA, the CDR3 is TGCGCCAGCAGCTTGGGACAAACCCCTAGCACAGATACGCAGTATTTT. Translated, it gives CASSLGQTPSTDTQYF.

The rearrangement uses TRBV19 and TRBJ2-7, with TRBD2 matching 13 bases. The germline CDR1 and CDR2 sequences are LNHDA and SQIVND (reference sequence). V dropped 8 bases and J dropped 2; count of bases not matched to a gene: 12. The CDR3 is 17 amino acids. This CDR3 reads CASRVSPGLAGTYEQYF. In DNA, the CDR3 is TGTGCCAGTCGGGTTAGCCCGGGACTAGCGGGAACCTACGAGCAGTACTTC.

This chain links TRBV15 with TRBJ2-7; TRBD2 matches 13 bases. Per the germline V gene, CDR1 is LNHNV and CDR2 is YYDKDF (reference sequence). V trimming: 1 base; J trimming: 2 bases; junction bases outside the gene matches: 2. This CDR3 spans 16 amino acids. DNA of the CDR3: TGTGCCACCAGCAGAGGACTAGCGGGAGGTGCCTACGAGCAGTACTTC. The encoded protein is CATSRGLAGGAYEQYF.

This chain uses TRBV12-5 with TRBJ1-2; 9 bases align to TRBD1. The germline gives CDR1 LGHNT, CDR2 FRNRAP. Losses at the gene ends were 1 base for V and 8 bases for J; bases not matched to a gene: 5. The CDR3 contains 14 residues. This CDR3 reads CASGLGGQGGGYTF. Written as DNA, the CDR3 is TGTGCTAGTGGTTTGGGGGGACAGGGTGGCGGCTACACCTTC.

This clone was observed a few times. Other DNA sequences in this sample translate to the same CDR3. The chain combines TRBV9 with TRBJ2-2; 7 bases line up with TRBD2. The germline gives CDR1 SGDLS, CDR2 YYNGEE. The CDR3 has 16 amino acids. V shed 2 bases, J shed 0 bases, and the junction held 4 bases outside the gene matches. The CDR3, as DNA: TGTGCCAGCAGCGTGGGAGGGGCTGCGAACACCGGGGAGCTGTTTTTT. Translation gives CASSVGGAANTGELFF. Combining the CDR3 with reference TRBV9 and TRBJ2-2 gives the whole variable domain DSGVTQTPKHLITATGQRVTLRCSPRSGDLSVYWYQQSLDQGLQFLIQYYNGEERAKGNILERFSAQQFPDLHSELNLSSLELGDSALYFCASSVGGAANTGELFFGEGSRLTVL.

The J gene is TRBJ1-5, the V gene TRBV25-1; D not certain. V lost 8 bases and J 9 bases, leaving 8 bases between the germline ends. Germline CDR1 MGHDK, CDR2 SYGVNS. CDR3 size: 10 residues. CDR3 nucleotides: TGTGCCAGCGGCCACGGGCCCCAGCATTTT. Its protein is CASGHGPQHF. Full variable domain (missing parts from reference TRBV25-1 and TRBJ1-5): EADIYQTPRYLVIGTGKKITLECSQTMGHDKMYWYQQDPGMELHLIHYSYGVNSTEKGDLSSESTVSRIRTEHFPLTLESARPSHTSQYLCASGHGPQHFGDGTRLSIL.

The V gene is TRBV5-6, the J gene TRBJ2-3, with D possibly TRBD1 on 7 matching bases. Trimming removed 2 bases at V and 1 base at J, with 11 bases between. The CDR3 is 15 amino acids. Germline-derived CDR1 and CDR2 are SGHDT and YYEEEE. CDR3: CASSFGRGGTDTQYF. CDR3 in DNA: TGTGCCAGCAGCTTCGGCAGGGGGGGCACAGATACGCAGTATTTT.

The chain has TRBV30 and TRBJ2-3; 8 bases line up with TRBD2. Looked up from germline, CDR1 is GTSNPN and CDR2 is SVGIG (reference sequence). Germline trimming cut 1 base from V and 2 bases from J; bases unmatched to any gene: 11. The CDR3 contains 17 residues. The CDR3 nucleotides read TGTGCCTGGAGTGAAGTAAGGCGGGGGGCCTACACAGATACGCAGTATTTT. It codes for CAWSEVRRGAYTDTQYF.

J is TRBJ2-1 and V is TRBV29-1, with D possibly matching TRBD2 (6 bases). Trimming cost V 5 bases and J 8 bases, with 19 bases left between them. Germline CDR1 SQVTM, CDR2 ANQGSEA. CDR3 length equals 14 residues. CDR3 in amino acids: CSVSNRLVIHEQFF. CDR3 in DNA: TGCAGCGTTTCCAACCGACTAGTCATCCATGAGCAGTTCTTC.

The CDR3 region is CASRGRGQDYGYTF. In DNA, the CDR3 is TGTGCCAGCAGGGGGAGAGGGCAAGACTATGGCTACACCTTC. This rearrangement joins TRBV28 to TRBJ1-2; unclear D gene. The length of the CDR3 is 14 residues. The germline CDR1 and CDR2 sequences are MDHEN and SYDVKM. The germline V and J ends were trimmed by 6 bases and 3 bases, with 14 bases remaining between them.

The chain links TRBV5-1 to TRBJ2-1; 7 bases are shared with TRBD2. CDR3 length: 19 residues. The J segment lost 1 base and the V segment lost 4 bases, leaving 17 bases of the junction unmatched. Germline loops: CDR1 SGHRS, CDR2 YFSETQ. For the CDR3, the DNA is TGCGCCAGCAGCCTTGAATCGGCGGGACTATTTTCGTCCTACAATGAGCAGTTCTTC. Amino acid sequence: CASSLESAGLFSSYNEQFF.

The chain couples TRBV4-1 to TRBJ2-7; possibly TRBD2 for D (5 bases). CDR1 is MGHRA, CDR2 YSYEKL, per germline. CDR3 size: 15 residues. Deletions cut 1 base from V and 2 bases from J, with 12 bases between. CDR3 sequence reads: CASSQVIAGTYEQYF. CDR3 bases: TGCGCCAGCAGCCAAGTAATAGCCGGGACCTACGAGCAGTACTTC.

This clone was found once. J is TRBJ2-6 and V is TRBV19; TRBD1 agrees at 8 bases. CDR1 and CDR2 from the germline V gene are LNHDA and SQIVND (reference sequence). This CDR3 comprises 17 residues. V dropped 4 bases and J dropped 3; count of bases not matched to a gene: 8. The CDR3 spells CASSSQGAIRGANVLTF. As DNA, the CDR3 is TGTGCCAGTAGTAGTCAGGGGGCGATTCGTGGGGCCAACGTCCTGACTTTC.

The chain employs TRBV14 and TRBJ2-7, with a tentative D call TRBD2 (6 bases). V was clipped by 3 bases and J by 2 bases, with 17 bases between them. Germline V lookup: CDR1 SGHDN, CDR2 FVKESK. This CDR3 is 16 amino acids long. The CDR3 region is CASSQRRAQRTYEQYF. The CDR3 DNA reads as TGTGCCAGCAGCCAGAGGAGGGCCCAGAGGACCTACGAGCAGTACTTC.

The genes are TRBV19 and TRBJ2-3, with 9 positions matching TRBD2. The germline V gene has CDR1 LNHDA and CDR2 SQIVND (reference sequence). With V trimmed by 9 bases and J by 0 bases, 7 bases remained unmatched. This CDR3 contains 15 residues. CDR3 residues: CASKLAGPSTDTQYF. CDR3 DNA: TGTGCCAGCAAACTAGCGGGCCCTAGCACAGATACGCAGTATTTT.